This passage covers 8 T cell receptor beta chains from one sample sequenced in a study of shared clonotypes between healthy human individuals. TCRdb keeps only in-frame clones here, not all; method: immunoSEQ multiplex PCR. This table holds roughly 2 million clones, approximately 94% found once. Material for sequencing was naive CD4+ T cells sorted from blood. Subset reported: CD45RA+ positively selected. The receptor source for this set is a man younger than 35 in good health.

The chain recombines TRBV7-9 with TRBJ2-7; weak D call: TRBD2 (6 bases). V lost 5 bases and J 3 bases, leaving 8 bases between the germline ends. This CDR3 is built from 12 residues. From germline, CDR1 is SEHNR and CDR2 FQNEAQ (reference sequence). CDR3 DNA: TGTGCCAGCAGCGTTAGCGGCTACGAGCAGTACTTC. Residues: CASSVSGYEQYF.

The chain uses TRBV9 and TRBJ2-5; tentatively, D is TRBD2 (5 bases). The CDR3 totals 14 residues. V gave up 1 base and J gave up 7 bases, with 14 bases separating them. Germline V gene sequence: CDR1 SGDLS, CDR2 YYNGEE. The CDR3 is CASSVFSEPTTQYF. CDR3 nucleotide sequence: TGTGCCAGCAGCGTATTTAGCGAGCCTACGACCCAGTACTTC.

This clone was found a few times. Other DNA sequences in the same sample also yield this CDR3. The genes are TRBV30 and TRBJ1-3; no clear D gene. V lost 1 base to trimming and J lost 0 bases, with 4 bases between them. This CDR3 contains 13 residues. CDR1 is GTSNPN and CDR2 is SVGIG in the germline V gene (reference sequence). The CDR3 DNA follows: TGTGCCTGGAGTGGAAGCTCTGGAAACACCATATATTTT. Translating gives CAWSGSSGNTIYF.

V and J are TRBV5-1 and TRBJ2-7; 14 bases match TRBD2. This CDR3 has 15 residues. Germline-derived CDR1 and CDR2 are SGHRS and YFSETQ. V shed 1 base, J shed 6 bases, and the junction held 3 bases outside the gene matches. CDR3 nucleotides: TGCGCCAGCAGCTTGACCGGACTAGCGGGAGGCGAGCAGTACTTC. The encoded protein is CASSLTGLAGGEQYF.

As to this clone: Other DNA variants within this sample encode the same CDR3. The chain joins TRBV18 to TRBJ1-5; maybe TRBD1 (5 bases). The CDR3 sequence is 16 residues long. Germline lookup yields CDR1 KGHSH and CDR2 LQKENI. The V and J ends lost 1 base and 0 bases respectively, with 10 bases between them. CDR3 region: CASSPQGPYSNQPQHF. The CDR3 nucleotides are TGTGCCAGCTCACCACAGGGACCGTATAGCAATCAGCCCCAGCATTTT.

The V and J genes are TRBV5-1 and TRBJ1-1; D is uncertain. V was trimmed by 0 bases and J by 4 bases, leaving 10 bases between them. The germline CDR1 and CDR2 sequences are SGHRS and YFSETQ. The CDR3 has 14 residues. Here the CDR3 DNA reads TGCGCCAGCAGCTTGGGGCAAACGATCACTGAAGCTTTCTTT. This codes for CASSLGQTITEAFF.

The chain joins TRBV6-5 to TRBJ2-5; TRBD1 might be the D (6 bases). The germline V and J ends were trimmed by 7 bases and 1 base, with 16 bases remaining between them. CDR3 length: 15 residues. Germline CDR1 and CDR2: MNHEY and SVGAGI. Here the CDR3 reads CASMGVRTAQETQYF. The DNA of the CDR3 is TGTGCCAGCATGGGTGTTAGGACAGCCCAAGAGACCCAGTACTTC.

J is TRBJ1-5 and V is TRBV2; 7 nucleotides align to TRBD1. J was trimmed by 6 bases and V by 6 bases; bases with no gene match: 11. CDR3 length: 15 residues. Germline lookup yields CDR1 SNHLY and CDR2 FYNNEI. CDR3 sequence (DNA): TGTGCCAGCAGCCATCCCGGGACAGCGGGTCAGCCCCAGCATTTT. It encodes CASSHPGTAGQPQHF. Full variable domain (rest looked up from reference TRBV2 and TRBJ1-5): EPEVTQTPSHQVTQMGQEVILRCVPISNHLYFYWYRQILGQKVEFLVSFYNNEISEKSEIFDDQFSVERPDGSNFTLKIRSTKLEDSAMYFCASSHPGTAGQPQHFGDGTRLSIL.